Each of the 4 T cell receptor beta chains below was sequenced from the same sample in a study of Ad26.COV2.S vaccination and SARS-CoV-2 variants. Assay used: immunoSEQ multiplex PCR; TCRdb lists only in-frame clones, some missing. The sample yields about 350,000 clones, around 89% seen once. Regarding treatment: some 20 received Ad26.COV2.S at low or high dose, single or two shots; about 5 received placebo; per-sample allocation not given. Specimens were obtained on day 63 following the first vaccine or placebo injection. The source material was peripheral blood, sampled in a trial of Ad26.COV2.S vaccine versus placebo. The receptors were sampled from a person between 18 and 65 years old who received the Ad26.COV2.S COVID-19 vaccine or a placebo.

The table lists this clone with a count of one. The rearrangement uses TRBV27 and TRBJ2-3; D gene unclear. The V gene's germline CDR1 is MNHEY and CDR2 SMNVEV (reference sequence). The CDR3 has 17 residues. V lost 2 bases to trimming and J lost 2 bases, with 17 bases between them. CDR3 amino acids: CASSLIAPHRATDTQYF. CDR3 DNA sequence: TGTGCCAGCAGTTTAATCGCGCCCCACCGCGCCACAGATACGCAGTATTTT.

This CDR3 is CASSPDLGRTPDTQYF. Written as DNA, the CDR3 is TGTGCCAGCAGCCCAGATTTGGGCAGGACCCCAGATACGCAGTATTTT. The chain combines TRBV5-4 with TRBJ2-3, with unresolved D. There are 16 residues in the CDR3. Trimming stripped 4 bases from V and 4 bases from J, with 19 bases between. Germline V gene data show CDR1 as SGHNT and CDR2 as YYREEE (reference sequence).

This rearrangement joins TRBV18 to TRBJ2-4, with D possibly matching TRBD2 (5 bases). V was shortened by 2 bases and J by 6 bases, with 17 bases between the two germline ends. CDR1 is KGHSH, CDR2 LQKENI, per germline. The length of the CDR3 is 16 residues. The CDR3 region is CASSPVRAVGPNIQYF. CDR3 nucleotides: TGTGCCAGCTCACCAGTGCGGGCCGTCGGACCAAACATTCAGTACTTC.

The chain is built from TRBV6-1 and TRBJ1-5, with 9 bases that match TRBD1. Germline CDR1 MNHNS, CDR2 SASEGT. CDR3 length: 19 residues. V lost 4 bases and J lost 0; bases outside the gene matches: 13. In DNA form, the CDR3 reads TGTGCCAGCAGTGGTCCGGGACAGGGTAAATTATATAGCAATCAGCCCCAGCATTTT. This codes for CASSGPGQGKLYSNQPQHF.